One and the same sample provided the 9 T cell receptor beta chains below, sequenced in a study of identical twins (TCRdb year 2016). The library was made by 5' RACE. TCRdb names Illumina HiSeq 2000 as the instrument used. The public sequencing data were trimmed at Q25 with fastp and processed into clonotypes with MiXCR by TCRdb, which kept only in-frame beta chains. CDR3 protein sequences are deduplicated, and each keeps its most common genes and DNA. The sample contains hundreds of thousands of distinct CDR3 sequences, roughly an eighth of them found a single time. The ten largest clones take up around 1.5% of the sample. These data are also associated with another study on yellow fever vaccine responses in identical twins.

Source material: PBMCs. The receptors stem from a woman aged 18-29 years in good health.

The V gene is TRBV6-5, the J gene TRBJ2-3, with 7 bases that match TRBD1. This CDR3 has 14 residues. J lost 7 bases, V lost 2 bases, and 6 bases had no gene match. The V gene's germline CDR1 is MNHEY and CDR2 SVGAGI. The CDR3 reads CASSYNRDSHTQYF. CDR3 sequence (DNA): TGTGCCAGCAGTTACAACCGGGACAGTCATACGCAGTATTTT.

The CDR3 loop is CASSLSSRYSGIVSYEQYF. The CDR3 bases are TGTGCCAGCAGCTTATCGTCTCGCTATAGCGGGATCGTCTCCTACGAGCAGTACTTC. The chain carries TRBV13 and TRBJ2-7, with 8 bases identical to TRBD2. This CDR3 is built from 19 residues. The germline V gene encodes CDR1 PRHDT and CDR2 FYEKMQ (reference sequence). The trim removed 2 bases at V and 0 bases at J, leaving 15 bases unmatched.

This clonotype was seen a few times. The chain uses TRBV3-1 and TRBJ2-3, with D perhaps being TRBD1 or TRBD2 (5 bases each). Germline CDR1 LGHDT, CDR2 YNNKEL (reference sequence). Trimming stripped 1 base from V and 6 bases from J, with 14 bases between. The CDR3 spans 15 residues. The chain's CDR3 is CASSQAGRSGDTQYF. The CDR3 DNA follows: TGTGCCAGCAGCCAAGCGGGGCGCTCGGGGGATACGCAGTATTTT.

This clonotype showed up many times. This chain uses TRBV10-3 with TRBJ1-6, with D maybe TRBD1 (6 bases). The CDR3 consists of 13 residues. Trimming removed 6 bases from V and 4 bases from J, with 7 bases in between. In germline, CDR1 is ENHRY, CDR2 SYGVKD. CDR3 sequence: CAIRDSYNSPLHF. The CDR3 DNA follows: TGTGCCATCAGGGACAGTTATAATTCACCCCTCCACTTT.

This clonotype was counted between two and nine times. The chain has TRBV5-4 and TRBJ2-2; 12 nucleotides align to TRBD1. V lost 4 bases, J lost 7 bases, and 11 bases stayed unmatched. The CDR3 has 17 amino acids. Germline loops: CDR1 SGHNT, CDR2 YYREEE (reference sequence). The CDR3, as DNA: TGTGCCAGCAGCCTCAGCTTGGGACAGGGGGCCTTCGGGGAGCTGTTTTTT. Protein product: CASSLSLGQGAFGELFF.

This clonotype was observed a handful of times. One junction end does not reproduce the germline sequence, and a read error may be involved. The chain carries TRBV7-9 and TRBJ2-1; 7 bases are shared with TRBD2. Per germline, CDR1 SEHNR and CDR2 FQNEAQ (reference sequence). The CDR3 totals 15 residues. For the CDR3, the DNA is TGCGCCAGCGCCGAATGGGGGGGTAGTATGGATGAGCAGTTCTTC. Translated, it gives CASAEWGGSMDEQFF.

This clonotype was detected a few times. The chain has TRBV12-5 and TRBJ2-2; D may match TRBD1 or TRBD2 (6 bases each). Trimming cost V 2 bases and J 7 bases, with 23 bases left between them. Germline V lookup: CDR1 LGHNT, CDR2 FRNRAP. CDR3 length equals 18 residues. The CDR3 sequence: CASGLMSGAFSVVGELFF. The CDR3 DNA follows: TGTGCTAGTGGTTTGATGTCGGGGGCCTTTTCGGTAGTCGGGGAGCTGTTTTTT.

Many counts were recorded for this clonotype. The J gene is TRBJ1-4, the V gene TRBV4-1; D is ambiguous. V lost 0 bases and J 4 bases, leaving 6 bases between the germline ends. Per germline, CDR1 MGHRA and CDR2 YSYEKL. There are 14 residues in the CDR3. CDR3 sequence (DNA): TGCGCCAGCAGCCAAGAGGGGTTTAATGAAAAACTGTTTTTT. It specifies CASSQEGFNEKLFF.

This clonotype was seen a handful of times. The CDR3 DNA is TGTGCCAGCAGCTTAGTGGCTAGCGGGACCTACGAGCAGTACTTC. Its translation is CASSLVASGTYEQYF. The chain uses TRBV7-6 and TRBJ2-7, with 9 bases lining up with TRBD2. V trimming: 1 base; J trimming: 2 bases; junction bases outside the gene matches: 3. Per the germline V gene, CDR1 is SGHVS and CDR2 is FNYEAQ. This CDR3 has 15 amino acids.